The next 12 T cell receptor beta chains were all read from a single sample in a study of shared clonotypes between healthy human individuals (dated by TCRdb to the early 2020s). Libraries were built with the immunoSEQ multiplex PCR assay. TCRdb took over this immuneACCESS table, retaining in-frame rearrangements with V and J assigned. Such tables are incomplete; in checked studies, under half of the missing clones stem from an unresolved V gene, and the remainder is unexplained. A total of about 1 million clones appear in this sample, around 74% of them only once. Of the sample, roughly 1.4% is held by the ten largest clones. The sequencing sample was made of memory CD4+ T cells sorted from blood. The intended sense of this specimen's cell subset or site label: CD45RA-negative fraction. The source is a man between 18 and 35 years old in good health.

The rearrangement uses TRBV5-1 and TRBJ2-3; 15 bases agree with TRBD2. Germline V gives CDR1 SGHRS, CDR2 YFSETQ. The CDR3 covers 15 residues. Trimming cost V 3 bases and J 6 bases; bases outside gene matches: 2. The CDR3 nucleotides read TGCGCCAGCAGCTATGGACTAGCGGGAGGGGATACGCAGTATTTT. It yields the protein CASSYGLAGGDTQYF.

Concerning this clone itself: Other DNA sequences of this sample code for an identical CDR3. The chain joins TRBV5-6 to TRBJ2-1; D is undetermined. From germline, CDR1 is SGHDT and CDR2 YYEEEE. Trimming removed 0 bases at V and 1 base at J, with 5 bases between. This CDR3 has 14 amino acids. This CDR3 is CASSLGRSYNEQFF. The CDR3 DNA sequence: TGTGCCAGCAGCTTGGGACGGTCCTACAATGAGCAGTTCTTC.

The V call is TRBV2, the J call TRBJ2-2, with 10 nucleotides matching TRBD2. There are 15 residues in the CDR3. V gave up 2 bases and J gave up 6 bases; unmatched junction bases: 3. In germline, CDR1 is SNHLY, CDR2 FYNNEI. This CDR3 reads CASSEPSGSAGELFF. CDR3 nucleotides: TGTGCCAGCAGTGAACCTAGCGGGAGCGCCGGGGAGCTGTTTTTT.

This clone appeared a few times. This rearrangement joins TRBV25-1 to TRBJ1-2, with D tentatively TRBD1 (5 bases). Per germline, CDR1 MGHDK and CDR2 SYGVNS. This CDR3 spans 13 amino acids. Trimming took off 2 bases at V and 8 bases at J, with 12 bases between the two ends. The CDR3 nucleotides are TGTGCCAGCAGTGAAGGGGCAGCGAGGGGCTACACCTTC. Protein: CASSEGAARGYTF.

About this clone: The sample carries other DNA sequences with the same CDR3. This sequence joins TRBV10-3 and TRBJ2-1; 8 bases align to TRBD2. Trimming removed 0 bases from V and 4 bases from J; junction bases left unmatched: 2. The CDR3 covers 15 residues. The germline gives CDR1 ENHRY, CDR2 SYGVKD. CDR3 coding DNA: TGTGCCATCAGTGAGTCCGGCGGGGGGTACAATGAGCAGTTCTTC. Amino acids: CAISESGGGYNEQFF.

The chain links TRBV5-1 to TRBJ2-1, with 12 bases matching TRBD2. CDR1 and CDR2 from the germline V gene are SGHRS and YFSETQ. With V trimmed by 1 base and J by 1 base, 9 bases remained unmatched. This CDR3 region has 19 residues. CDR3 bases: TGCGCCAGCAGCTTGCGGCTAGCGGGGGGGCTAGGGTCCTACAATGAGCAGTTCTTC. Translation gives CASSLRLAGGLGSYNEQFF.

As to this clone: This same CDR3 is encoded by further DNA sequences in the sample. The CDR3 nucleotides read TGCGCCAGCAGCTTGAGGGGTGAGACTGAAGCTTTCTTT. Protein product: CASSLRGETEAFF. This chain connects TRBV5-1 to TRBJ1-1; a possible D gene is TRBD1 (5 bases). Trimming cost V 1 base and J 5 bases, with 9 bases left between them. Germline V CDR1 and CDR2: SGHRS, YFSETQ. The CDR3 is 13 residues long. The whole variable domain, filled in from reference TRBV5-1 and TRBJ1-1, reads KAGVTQTPRYLIKTRGQQVTLSCSPISGHRSVSWYQQTPGQGLQFLFEYFSETQRNKGNFPGRFSGRQFSNSRSEMNVSTLELGDSALYLCASSLRGETEAFFGQGTRLTVV.

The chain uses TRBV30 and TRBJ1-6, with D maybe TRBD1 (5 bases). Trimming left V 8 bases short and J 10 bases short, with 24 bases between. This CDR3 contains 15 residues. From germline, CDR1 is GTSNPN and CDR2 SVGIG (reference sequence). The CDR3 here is CALERPGTRRSPLHF. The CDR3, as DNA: TGTGCCCTGGAGAGACCCGGGACGAGAAGGTCACCCCTCCACTTT.

CDR3 sequence: CASSPSMAYEQYF. Here the CDR3 DNA reads TGCGCCAGCAGCCCTTCCATGGCCTACGAGCAGTACTTC. This chain links TRBV4-3 with TRBJ2-7; no definite D call. There are 13 residues in the CDR3. V lost 4 bases, J lost 2 bases, and 9 bases lay in between. Germline CDR1 is LGHNA and CDR2 is YSLEER.

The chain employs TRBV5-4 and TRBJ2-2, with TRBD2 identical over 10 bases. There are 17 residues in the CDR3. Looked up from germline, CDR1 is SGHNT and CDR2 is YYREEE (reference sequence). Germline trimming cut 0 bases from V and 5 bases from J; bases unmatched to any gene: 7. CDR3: CASSLAAGGPPTGELFF. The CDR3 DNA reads TGTGCCAGCAGCTTGGCAGCGGGAGGGCCTCCGACCGGGGAGCTGTTTTTT.

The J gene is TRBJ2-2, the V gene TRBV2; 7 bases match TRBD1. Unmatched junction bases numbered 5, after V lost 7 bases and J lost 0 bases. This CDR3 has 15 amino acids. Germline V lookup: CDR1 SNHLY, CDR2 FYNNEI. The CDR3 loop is CASTGRGTNTGELFF. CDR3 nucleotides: TGTGCCAGCACCGGCAGGGGGACGAACACCGGGGAGCTGTTTTTT.

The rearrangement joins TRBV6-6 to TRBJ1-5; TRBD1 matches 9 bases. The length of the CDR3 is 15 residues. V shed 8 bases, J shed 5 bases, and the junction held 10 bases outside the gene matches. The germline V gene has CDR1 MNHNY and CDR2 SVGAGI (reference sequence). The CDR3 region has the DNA TGTGCCAGCGCTAATCCGGGACAGGGTTATCAGCCCCAGCATTTT. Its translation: CASANPGQGYQPQHF.